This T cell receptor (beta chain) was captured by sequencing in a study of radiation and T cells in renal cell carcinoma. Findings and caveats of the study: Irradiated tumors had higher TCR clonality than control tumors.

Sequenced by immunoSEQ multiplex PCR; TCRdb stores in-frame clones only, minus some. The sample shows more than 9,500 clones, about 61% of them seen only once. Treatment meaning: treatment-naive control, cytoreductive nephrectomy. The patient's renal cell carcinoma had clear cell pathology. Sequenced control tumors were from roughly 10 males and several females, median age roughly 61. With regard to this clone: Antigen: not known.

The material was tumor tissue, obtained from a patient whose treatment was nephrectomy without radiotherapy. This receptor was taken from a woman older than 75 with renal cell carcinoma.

CDR3 sequence: CASSLDSVDEKLFF. CDR3 nucleotides: TGTGCCAGCAGCTTGGACAGCGTAGATGAAAAACTGTTTTTT. The rearrangement joins TRBV5-4 to TRBJ1-4; no firm D call. CDR3 length equals 14 residues. In germline, CDR1 is SGHNT, CDR2 YYREEE (reference sequence). Trimming left V 0 bases short and J 6 bases short, with 9 bases between.